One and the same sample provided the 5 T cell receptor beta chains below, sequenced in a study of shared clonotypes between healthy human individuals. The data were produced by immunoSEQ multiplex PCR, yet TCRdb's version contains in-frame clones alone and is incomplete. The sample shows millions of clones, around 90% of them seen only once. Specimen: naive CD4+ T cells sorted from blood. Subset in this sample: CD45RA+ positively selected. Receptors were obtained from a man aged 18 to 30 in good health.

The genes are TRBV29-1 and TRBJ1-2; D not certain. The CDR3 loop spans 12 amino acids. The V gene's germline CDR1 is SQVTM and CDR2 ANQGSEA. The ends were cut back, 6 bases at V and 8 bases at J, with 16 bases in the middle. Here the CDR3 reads CSVALESGGYTF. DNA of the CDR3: TGCAGCGTCGCTCTCGAATCGGGGGGCTACACCTTC.

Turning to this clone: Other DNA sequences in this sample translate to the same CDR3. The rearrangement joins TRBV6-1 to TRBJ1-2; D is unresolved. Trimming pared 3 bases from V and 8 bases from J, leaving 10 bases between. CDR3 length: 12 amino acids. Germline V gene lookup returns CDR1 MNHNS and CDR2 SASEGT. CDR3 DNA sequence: TGTGCCAGCAGTGAGTCAGGTTCAGGCTACACCTTC. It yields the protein CASSESGSGYTF.

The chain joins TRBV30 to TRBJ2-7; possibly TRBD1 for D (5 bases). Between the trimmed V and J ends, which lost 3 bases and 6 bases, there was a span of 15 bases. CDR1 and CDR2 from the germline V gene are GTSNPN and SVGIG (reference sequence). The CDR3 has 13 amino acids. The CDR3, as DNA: TGTGCCTGGAGCACCCTTCAGGGTAGCGAGCAGTACTTC. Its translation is CAWSTLQGSEQYF.

The CDR3, as DNA: TGCGCCAGCAGGATAGTTTATACCTCCTACGAGCAGTACTTC. It is translated as CASRIVYTSYEQYF. This chain uses TRBV5-1 with TRBJ2-7; D gene uncertain. The CDR3 loop spans 14 amino acids. Trimming removed 5 bases at V and 0 bases at J, with 12 bases between. Germline loops: CDR1 SGHRS, CDR2 YFSETQ.

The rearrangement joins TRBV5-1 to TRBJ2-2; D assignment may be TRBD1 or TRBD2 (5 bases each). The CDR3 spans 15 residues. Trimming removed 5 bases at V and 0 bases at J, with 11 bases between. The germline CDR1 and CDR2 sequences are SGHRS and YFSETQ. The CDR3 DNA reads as TGCGCCAGCAGTGGGGGAATGTCGAACACCGGGGAGCTGTTTTTT. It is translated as CASSGGMSNTGELFF.